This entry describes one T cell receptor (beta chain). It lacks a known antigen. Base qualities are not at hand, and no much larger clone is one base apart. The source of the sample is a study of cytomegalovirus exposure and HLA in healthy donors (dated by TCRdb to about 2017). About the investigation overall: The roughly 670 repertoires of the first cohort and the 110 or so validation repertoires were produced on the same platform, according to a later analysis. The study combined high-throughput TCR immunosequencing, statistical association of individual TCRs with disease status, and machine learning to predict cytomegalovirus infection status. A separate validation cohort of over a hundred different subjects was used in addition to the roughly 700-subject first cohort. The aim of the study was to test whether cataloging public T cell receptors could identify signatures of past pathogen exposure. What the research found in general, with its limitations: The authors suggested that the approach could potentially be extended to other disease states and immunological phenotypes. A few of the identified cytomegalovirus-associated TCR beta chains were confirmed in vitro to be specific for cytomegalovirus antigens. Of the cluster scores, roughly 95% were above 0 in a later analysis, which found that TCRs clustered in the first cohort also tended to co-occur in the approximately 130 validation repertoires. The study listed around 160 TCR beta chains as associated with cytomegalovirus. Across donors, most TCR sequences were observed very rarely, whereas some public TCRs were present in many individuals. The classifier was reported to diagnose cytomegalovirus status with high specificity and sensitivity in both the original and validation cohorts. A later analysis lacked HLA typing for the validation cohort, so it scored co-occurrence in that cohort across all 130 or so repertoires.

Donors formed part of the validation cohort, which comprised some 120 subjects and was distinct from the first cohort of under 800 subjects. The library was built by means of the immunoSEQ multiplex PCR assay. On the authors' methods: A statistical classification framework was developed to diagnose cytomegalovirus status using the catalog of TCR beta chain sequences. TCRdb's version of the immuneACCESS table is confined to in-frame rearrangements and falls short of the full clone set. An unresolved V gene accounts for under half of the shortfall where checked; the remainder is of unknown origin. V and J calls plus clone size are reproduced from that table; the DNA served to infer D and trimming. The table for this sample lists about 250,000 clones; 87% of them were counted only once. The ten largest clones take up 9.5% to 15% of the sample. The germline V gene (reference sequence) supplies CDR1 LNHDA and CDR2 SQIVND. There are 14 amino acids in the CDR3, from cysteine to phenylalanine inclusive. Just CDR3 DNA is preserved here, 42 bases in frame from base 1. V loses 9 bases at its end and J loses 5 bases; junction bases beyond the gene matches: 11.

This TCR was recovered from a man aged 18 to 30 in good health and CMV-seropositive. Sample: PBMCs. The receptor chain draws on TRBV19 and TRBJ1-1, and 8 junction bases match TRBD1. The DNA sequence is TGTGCCAGCCGGGACCAGGGGGCTGAGACTGAAGCTTTCTTT. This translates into CASRDQGAETEAFF.